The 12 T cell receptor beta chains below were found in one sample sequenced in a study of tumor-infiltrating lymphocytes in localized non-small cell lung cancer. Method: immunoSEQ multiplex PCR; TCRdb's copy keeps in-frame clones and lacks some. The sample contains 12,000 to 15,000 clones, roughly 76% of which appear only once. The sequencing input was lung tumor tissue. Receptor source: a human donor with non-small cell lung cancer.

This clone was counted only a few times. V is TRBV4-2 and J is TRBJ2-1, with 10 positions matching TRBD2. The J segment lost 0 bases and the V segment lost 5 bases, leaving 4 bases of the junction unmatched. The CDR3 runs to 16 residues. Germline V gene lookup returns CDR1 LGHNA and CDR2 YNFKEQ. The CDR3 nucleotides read TGTGCCAGCAGCTCTGGGACTAGCGACTCCTACAATGAGCAGTTCTTC. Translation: CASSSGTSDSYNEQFF.

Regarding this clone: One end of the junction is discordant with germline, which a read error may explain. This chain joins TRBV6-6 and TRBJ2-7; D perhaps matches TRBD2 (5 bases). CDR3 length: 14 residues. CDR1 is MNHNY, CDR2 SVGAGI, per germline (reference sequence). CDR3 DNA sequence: TGTGCCAGCAGTTTGACTACAACATCCTGCGAGCAGTACTTC. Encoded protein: CASSLTTTSCEQYF.

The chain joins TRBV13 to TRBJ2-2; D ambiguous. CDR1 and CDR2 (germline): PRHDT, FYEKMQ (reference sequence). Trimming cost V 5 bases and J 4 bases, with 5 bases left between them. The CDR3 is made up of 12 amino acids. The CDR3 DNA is TGTGCCAGCAGCCGCACCACCGGGGAGCTGTTTTTT. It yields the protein CASSRTTGELFF.

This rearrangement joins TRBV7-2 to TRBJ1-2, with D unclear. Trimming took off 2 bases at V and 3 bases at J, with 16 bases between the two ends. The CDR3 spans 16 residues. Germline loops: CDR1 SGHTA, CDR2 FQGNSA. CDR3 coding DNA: TGTGCCAGCAGCTTACGTCCCACCGGCTGGGACTATGGCTACACCTTC. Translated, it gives CASSLRPTGWDYGYTF. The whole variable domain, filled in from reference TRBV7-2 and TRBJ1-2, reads GAGVSQSPSNKVTEKGKDVELRCDPISGHTALYWYRQSLGQGLEFLIYFQGNSAPDKSGLPSDRFSAERTGGSVSTLTIQRTQQEDSAVYLCASSLRPTGWDYGYTFGSGTRLTVV.

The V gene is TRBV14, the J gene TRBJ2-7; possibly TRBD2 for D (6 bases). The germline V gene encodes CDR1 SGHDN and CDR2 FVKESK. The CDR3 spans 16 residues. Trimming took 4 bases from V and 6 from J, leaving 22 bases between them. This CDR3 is CASSPTGTLEGVEQYF. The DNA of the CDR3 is TGTGCCAGCAGCCCCACCGGGACCTTGGAGGGAGTCGAGCAGTACTTC.

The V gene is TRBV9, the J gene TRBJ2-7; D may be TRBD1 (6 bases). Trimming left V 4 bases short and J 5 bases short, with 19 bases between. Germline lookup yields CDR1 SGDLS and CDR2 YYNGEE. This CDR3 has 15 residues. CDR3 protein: CASSPRLGARNEQYF. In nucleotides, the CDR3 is TGTGCCAGCAGCCCCCGTTTGGGGGCGCGGAACGAGCAGTACTTC.

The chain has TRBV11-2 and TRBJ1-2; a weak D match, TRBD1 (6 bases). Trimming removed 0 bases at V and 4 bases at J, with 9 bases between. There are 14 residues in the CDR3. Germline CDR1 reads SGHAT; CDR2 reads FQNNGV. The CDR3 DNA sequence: TGTGCCAGCAGCTTAGACAGGGGCTCCTATGGCTACACCTTC. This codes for CASSLDRGSYGYTF. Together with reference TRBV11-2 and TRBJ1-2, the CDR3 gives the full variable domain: EAGVAQSPRYKIIEKRQSVAFWCNPISGHATLYWYQQILGQGPKLLIQFQNNGVVDDSQLPKDRFSAERLKGVDSTLKIQPAKLEDSAVYLCASSLDRGSYGYTFGSGTRLTVV.

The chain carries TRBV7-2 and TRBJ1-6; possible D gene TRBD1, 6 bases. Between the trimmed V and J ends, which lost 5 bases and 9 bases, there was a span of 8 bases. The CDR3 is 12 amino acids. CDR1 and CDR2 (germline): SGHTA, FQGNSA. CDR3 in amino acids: CASSPQGSPLHF. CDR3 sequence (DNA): TGTGCCAGCAGCCCACAGGGTTCACCCCTCCACTTT.

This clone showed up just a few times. The CDR3 DNA sequence: TGTGCCAGCAGTTACGACACTAGCGGTATGGATGAGCAGTTCTTC. It specifies CASSYDTSGMDEQFF. This chain connects TRBV6-5 to TRBJ2-1; TRBD2 aligns across 8 bases. Germline V gene lookup returns CDR1 MNHEY and CDR2 SVGAGI. The CDR3 totals 15 residues. Trimming removed 2 bases from V and 8 bases from J; junction bases left unmatched: 8.

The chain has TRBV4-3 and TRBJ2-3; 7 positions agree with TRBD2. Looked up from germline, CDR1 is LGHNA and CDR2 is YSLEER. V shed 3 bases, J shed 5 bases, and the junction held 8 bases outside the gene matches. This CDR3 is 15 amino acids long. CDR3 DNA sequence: TGCGCCAGCAGCCAGGGCGGACTAGGCGGAGATACGCAGTATTTT. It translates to CASSQGGLGGDTQYF.

The CDR3 DNA reads as TGTGCCAGCAGCTTGTCACTAGCGGGAGGCGGGGATACGCAGTATTTT. This gives the protein CASSLSLAGGGDTQYF. The chain carries TRBV5-4 and TRBJ2-3; 12 bases are shared with TRBD2. Looked up from germline, CDR1 is SGHNT and CDR2 is YYREEE (reference sequence). V trimming: 1 base; J trimming: 6 bases; junction bases outside the gene matches: 6. This CDR3 has 16 amino acids.

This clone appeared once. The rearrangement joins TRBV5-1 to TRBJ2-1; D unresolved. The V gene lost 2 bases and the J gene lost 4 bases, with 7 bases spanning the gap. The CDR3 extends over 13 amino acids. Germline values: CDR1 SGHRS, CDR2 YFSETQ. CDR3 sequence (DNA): TGCGCCAGCAGCTTCTTCGGTTACAATGAGCAGTTCTTC. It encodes CASSFFGYNEQFF.